This T cell receptor (beta chain) was identified in a study of blood T cell repertoires in COVID-19. In the study overall: The study drew acute and convalescent COVID-19 samples from the United States, Italy and Spain.

Method: immunoSEQ multiplex PCR; TCRdb's copy keeps in-frame clones and lacks some. The profile covers approximately 220,000 clones, with about 80% appearing a single time and about 4.8% taken by the ten largest. Individuals aged about 18 to 89 years were recruited from roughly 23 US areas. Cohorts were determined from participant-reported clinical history. Trimming took off 5 bases at V and 3 bases at J, with 10 bases between the two ends. CDR3 length: 13 residues. CDR1 and CDR2 (germline): SQVTM, ANQGSEA. The J gene is TRBJ1-4, the V gene TRBV29-1, with D possibly being TRBD1 (6 bases). The sequenced sample consisted of PBMCs or T cells enriched from blood (not recorded which). The clonotype originates from a woman in her fifties or sixties who had been exposed to COVID-19. The CDR3 is CSVKQGSNEKLFF. CDR3 DNA sequence: TGCAGCGTTAAACAGGGTTCTAATGAAAAACTGTTTTTT. The variable domain in full, with the rest retrieved from reference TRBV29-1 and TRBJ1-4, is SAVISQKPSRDICQRGTSLTIQCQVDSQVTMMFWYRQQPGQSLTLIATANQGSEATYESGFVIDKFPISRPNLTFSTLTVSNMSPEDSSIYLCSVKQGSNEKLFFGSGTQLSVL.